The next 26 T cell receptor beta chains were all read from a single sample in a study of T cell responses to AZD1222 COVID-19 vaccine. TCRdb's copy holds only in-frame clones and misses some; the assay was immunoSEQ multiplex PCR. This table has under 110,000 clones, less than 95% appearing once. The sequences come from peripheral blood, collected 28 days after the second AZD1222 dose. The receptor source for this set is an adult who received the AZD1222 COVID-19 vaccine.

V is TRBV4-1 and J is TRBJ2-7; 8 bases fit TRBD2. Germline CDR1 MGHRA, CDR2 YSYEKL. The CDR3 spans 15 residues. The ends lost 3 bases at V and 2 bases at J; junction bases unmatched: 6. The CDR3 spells CASSQVSGVPYEQYF. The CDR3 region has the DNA TGCGCCAGCAGCCAGGTTAGCGGGGTACCCTACGAGCAGTACTTC.

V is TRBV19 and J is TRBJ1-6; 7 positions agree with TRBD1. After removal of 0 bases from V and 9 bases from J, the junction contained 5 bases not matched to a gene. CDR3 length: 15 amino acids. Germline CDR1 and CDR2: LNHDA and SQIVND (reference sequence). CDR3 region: CASSIDQGVGSPLHF. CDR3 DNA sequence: TGTGCCAGTAGTATAGACCAGGGGGTGGGTTCACCCCTCCACTTT.

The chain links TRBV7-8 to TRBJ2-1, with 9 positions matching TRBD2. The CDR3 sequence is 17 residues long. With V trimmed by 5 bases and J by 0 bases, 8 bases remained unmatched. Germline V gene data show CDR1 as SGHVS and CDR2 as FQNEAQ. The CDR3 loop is CASSPRRGGSSYNEQFF. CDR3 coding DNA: TGTGCCAGCAGCCCCAGGCGGGGGGGAAGCTCCTACAATGAGCAGTTCTTC.

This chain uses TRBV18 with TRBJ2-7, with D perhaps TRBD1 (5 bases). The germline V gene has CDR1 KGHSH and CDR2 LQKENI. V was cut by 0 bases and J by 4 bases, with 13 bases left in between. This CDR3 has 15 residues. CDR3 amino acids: CASSPPQGGPYEQYF. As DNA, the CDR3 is TGTGCCAGCTCACCACCCCAGGGTGGGCCTTACGAGCAGTACTTC.

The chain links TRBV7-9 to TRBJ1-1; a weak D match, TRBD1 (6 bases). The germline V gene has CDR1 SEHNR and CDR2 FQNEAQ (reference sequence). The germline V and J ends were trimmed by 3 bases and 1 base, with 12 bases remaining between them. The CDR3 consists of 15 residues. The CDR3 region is CASSFGGHKNTEAFF. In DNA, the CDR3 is TGTGCCAGCAGCTTCGGGGGACACAAGAACACTGAAGCTTTCTTT.

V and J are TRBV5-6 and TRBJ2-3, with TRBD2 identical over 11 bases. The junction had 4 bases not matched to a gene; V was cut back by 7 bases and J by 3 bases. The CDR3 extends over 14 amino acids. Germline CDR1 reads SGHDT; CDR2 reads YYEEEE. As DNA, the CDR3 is TGTGCCAGCGCGGCTAGCGGGGGGACAGATACGCAGTATTTT. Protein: CASAASGGTDTQYF.

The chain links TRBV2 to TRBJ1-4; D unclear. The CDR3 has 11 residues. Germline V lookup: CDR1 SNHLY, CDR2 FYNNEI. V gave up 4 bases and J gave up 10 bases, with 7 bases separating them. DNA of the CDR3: TGTGCCAGCAGTGTTGGAGGAAAACTGTTTTTT. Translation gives CASSVGGKLFF.

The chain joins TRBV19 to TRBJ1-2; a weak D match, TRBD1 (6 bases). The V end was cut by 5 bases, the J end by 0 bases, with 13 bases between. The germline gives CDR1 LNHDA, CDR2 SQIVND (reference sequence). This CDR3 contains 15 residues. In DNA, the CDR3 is TGTGCCAGTAGTGGGCCAGGGGCCGCTAACTATGGCTACACCTTC. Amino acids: CASSGPGAANYGYTF.

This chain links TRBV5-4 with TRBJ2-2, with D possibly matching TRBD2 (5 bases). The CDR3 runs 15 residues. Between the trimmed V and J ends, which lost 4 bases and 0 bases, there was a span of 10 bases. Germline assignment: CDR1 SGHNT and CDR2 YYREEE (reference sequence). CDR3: CASSPGVANTGELFF. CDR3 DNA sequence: TGTGCCAGCAGCCCCGGGGTGGCGAACACCGGGGAGCTGTTTTTT.

The DNA of the CDR3 is TGTGCCAGCAAGACAGGGGAGTTTGGGGACACTGAAGCTTTCTTT. It encodes CASKTGEFGDTEAFF. The chain is built from TRBV5-8 and TRBJ1-1; 8 bases agree with TRBD1. Germline-derived CDR1 and CDR2 are SGHTS and YDEGEE. The trim removed 6 bases at V and 3 bases at J, leaving 10 bases unmatched. The CDR3 loop spans 15 amino acids.

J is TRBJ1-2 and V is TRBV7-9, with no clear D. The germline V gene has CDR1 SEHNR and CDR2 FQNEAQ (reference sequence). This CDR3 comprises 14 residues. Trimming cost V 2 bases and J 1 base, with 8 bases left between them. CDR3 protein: CASSLFRDNYGYTF. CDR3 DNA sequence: TGTGCCAGCAGCTTATTTAGGGATAACTATGGCTACACCTTC.

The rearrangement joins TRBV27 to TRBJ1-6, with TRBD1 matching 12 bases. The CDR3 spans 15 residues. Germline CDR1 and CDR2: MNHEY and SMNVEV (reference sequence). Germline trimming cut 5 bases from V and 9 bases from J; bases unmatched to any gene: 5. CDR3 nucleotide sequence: TGTGCCAGCAGTCCAGGGACAGGGGGCAGTTCACCCCTCCACTTT. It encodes CASSPGTGGSSPLHF.

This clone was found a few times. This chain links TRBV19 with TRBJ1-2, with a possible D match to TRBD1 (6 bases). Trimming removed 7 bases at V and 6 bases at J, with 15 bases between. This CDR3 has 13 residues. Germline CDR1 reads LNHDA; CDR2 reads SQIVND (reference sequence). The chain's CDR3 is CASTAAGAHGYTF. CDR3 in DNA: TGTGCCAGTACCGCGGCAGGGGCCCATGGCTACACCTTC.

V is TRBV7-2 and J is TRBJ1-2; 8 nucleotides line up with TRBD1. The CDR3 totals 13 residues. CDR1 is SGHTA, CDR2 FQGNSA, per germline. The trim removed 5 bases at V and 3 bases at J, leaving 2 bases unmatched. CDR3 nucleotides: TGTGCCAGCAGCCCGGACAGGGACTATGGCTACACCTTC. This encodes CASSPDRDYGYTF.

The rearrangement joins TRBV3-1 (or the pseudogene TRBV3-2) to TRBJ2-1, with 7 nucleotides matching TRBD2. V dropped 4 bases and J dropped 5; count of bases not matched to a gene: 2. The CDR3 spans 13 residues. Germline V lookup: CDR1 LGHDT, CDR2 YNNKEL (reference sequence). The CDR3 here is CASSLAGDNEQFF. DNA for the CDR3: TGTGCCAGCAGCCTTGCGGGGGACAATGAGCAGTTCTTC.

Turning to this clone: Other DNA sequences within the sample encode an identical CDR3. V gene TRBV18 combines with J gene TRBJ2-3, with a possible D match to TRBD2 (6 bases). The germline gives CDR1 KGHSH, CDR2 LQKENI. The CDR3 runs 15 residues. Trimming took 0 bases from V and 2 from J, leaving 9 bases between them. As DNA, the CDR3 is TGTGCCAGCTCACCACCTAGCGGATCCACAGATACGCAGTATTTT. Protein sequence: CASSPPSGSTDTQYF.

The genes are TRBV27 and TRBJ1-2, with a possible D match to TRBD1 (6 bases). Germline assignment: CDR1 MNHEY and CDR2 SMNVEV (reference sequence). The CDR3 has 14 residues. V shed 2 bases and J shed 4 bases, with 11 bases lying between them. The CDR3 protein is CASSLAGAGYGYTF. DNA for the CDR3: TGTGCCAGCAGTTTAGCGGGGGCCGGCTATGGCTACACCTTC.

The CDR3 nucleotides are TGTGCCAGCAGACTCGGGGGTTATGGTGGCTACACCTTC. Translation gives CASRLGGYGGYTF. The V call is TRBV12-3 or TRBV12-4, the J call TRBJ1-2; possible D gene TRBD1, 5 bases. The CDR3 consists of 13 residues. V was cut by 6 bases and J by 7 bases, with 15 bases left in between.

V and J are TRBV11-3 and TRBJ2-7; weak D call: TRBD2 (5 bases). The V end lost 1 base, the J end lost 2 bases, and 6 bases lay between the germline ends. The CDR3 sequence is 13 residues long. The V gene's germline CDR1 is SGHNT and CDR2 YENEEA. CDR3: CASSLGTAYEQYF. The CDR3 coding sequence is TGTGCCAGCAGCTTAGGGACTGCCTACGAGCAGTACTTC.

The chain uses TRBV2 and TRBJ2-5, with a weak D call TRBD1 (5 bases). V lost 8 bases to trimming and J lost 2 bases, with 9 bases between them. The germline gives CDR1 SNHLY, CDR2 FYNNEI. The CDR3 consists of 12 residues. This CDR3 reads CASGARQETQYF. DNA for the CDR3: TGTGCCAGCGGGGCCAGACAAGAGACCCAGTACTTC. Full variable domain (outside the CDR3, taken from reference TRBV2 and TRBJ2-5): EPEVTQTPSHQVTQMGQEVILRCVPISNHLYFYWYRQILGQKVEFLVSFYNNEISEKSEIFDDQFSVERPDGSNFTLKIRSTKLEDSAMYFCASGARQETQYFGPGTRLLVL.

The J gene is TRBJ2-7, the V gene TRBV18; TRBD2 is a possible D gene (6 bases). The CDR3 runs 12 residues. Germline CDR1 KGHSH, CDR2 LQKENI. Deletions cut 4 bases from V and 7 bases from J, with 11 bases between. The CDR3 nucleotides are TGTGCCAGCTCACGGAGGGCTGGGGAGCAGTACTTC. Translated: CASSRRAGEQYF.

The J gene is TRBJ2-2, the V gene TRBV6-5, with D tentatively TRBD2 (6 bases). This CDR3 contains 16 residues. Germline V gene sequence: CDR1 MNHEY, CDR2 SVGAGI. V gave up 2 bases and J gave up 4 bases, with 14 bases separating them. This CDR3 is CASSYPPGGATGELFF. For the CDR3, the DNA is TGTGCCAGCAGTTACCCCCCCGGGGGTGCCACCGGGGAGCTGTTTTTT.

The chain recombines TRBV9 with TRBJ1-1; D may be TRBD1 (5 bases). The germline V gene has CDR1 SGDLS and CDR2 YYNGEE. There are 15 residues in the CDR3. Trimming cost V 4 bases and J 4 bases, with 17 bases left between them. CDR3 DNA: TGTGCCAGCAGCCTGGATCCCCTGGGGGGCACTGAAGCTTTCTTT. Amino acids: CASSLDPLGGTEAFF.

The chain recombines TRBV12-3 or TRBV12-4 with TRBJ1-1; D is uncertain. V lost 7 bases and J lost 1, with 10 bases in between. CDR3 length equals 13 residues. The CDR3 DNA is TGTGCCAGCACTAGTACAGCGAACACTGAAGCTTTCTTT. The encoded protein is CASTSTANTEAFF.

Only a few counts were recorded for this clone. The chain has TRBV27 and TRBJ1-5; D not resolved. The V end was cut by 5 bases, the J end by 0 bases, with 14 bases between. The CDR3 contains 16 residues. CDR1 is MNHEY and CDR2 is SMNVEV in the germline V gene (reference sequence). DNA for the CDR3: TGTGCCAGCAGTCCCTGGAAGCTGTATAGCAATCAGCCCCAGCATTTT. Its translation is CASSPWKLYSNQPQHF.

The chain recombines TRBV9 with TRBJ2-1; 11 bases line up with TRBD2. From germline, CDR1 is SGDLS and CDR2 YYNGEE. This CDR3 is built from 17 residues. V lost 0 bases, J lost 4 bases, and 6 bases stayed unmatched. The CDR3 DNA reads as TGTGCCAGCAGCGTAGTCGCTAGCGGGGGGTGGTACAATGAGCAGTTCTTC. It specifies CASSVVASGGWYNEQFF.